What follows is one T cell receptor (beta chain) and its context. As yet, its antigen is unknown. The donors were members of the roughly 120-subject validation cohort (separate from the approximately 650-subject first cohort). The data are from a study of cytomegalovirus exposure and HLA in healthy donors. Study overall: Per a later analysis, the roughly 700 first-cohort and over 90 validation repertoires shared one platform.

Germline V gene sequence: CDR1 SGHRS, CDR2 YFSETQ. The CDR3 runs 15 residues. Trimming pared 0 bases from V and 5 bases from J, leaving 14 bases between. The study, taken as a whole, reports: The investigators catalogued under 200 TCR beta chains as cytomegalovirus-associated.

The method was immunoSEQ multiplex PCR; TCRdb's version includes in-frame clones alone and lacks a portion of them. The repertoire holds about 160,000 clones, with nearly 90% as singletons. V and J are TRBV5-1 and TRBJ1-1; D might be TRBD1 (5 bases). The sequence came from a woman aged 18-29 years in good health and CMV-seropositive. The source material was PBMCs. The chain's CDR3 is CASSLDTQGGTEAFF. CDR3 in DNA: TGCGCCAGCAGCTTGGACACGCAGGGAGGGACTGAAGCTTTCTTT.